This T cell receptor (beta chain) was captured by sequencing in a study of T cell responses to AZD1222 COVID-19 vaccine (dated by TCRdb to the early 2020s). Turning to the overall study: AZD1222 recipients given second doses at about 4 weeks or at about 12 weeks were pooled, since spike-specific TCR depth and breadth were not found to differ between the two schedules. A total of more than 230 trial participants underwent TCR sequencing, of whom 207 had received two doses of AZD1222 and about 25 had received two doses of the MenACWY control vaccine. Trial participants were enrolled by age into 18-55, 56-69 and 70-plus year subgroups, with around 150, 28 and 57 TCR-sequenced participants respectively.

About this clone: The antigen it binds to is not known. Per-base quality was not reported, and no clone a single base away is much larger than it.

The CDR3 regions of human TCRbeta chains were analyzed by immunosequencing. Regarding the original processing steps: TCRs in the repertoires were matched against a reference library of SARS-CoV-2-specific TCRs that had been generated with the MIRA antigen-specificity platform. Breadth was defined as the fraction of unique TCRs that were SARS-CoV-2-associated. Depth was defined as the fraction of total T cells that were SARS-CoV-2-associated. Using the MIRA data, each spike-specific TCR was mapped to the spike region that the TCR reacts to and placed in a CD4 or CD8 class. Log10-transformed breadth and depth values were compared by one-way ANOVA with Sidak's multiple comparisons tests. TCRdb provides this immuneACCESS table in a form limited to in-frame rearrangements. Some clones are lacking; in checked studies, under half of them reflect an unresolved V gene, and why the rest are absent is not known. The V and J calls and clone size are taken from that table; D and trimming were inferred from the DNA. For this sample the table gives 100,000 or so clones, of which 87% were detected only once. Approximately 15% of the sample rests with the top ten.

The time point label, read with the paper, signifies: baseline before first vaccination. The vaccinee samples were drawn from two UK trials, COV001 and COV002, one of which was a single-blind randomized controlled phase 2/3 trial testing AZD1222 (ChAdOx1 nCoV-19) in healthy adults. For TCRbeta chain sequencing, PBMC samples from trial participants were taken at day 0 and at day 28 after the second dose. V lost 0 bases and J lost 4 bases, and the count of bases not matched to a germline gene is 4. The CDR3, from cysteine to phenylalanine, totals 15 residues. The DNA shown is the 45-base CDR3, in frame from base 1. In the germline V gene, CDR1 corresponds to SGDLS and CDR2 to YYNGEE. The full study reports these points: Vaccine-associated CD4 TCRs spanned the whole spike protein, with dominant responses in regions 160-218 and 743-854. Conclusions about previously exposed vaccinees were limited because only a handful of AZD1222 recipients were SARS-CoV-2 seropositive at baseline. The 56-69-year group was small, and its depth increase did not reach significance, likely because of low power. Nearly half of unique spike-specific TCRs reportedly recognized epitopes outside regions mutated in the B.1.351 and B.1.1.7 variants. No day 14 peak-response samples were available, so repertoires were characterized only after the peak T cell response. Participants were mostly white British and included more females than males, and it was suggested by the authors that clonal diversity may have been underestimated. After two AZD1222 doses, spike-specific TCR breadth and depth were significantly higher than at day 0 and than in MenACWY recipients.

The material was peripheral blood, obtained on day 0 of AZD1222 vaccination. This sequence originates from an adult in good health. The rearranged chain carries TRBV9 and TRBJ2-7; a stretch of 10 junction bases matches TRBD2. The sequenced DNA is TGTGCCAGCAGCGTAGAAGCTAGCGGGAGTTACGAGCAGTACTTC. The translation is CASSVEASGSYEQYF.